This TCR beta chain is from a study of blood T cell repertoires in COVID-19. Study members were between about 18 and 95 years old and lived in roughly 24 US regions. Recovery meant two consecutive negative NP/OP PCR tests, professional clearance, or resolved symptoms. This clone was seen at least ten times. Authors' methods: It was from reference gene primer amplification that nucleated cell counts were estimated. Sequenced by immunoSEQ multiplex PCR; TCRdb stores in-frame clones only, minus some. V and J calls and clone size are those listed in that table; D and trimming were worked out from the DNA. This table holds around 230,000 clones, about 80% found once. The receptor was derived from a man aged 35 to 55 who had recovered from COVID-19. Sequencing was performed on PBMCs or T cells enriched from blood (not recorded which).

The CDR3 loop is CASSQVPGQGALGELFF. In DNA form, the CDR3 reads TGTGCCAGCAGCCAAGTCCCGGGACAGGGCGCGTTAGGGGAGCTGTTTTTT. The chain joins TRBV14 to TRBJ2-2; 9 nucleotides align to TRBD1. The CDR3 contains 17 residues. Per germline, CDR1 SGHDN and CDR2 FVKESK. With V trimmed by 1 base and J by 8 bases, 11 bases remained unmatched.